This T cell receptor beta chain was captured in a study of CD8+ T cells in alopecia areata. Sequencing templates came from extracted RNA that was reverse transcribed into cDNA. Here immunoSEQ multiplex PCR was the method, and the copy in TCRdb shows in-frame clones only, minus some. The profile shows fewer than 250,000 clones, less than 45% of them singletons. A remark on this clone: The antigen remains unidentified.

CDR1 is SNHLY, CDR2 FYNNEI, per germline. The length of the CDR3 is 15 residues. The V and J ends lost 6 bases and 6 bases, in that order; junction bases with no gene match: 9. Whole-study findings and limits: A large proportion of expanded lesional clones were detected persisting in scalp and blood during tofacitinib.

This sample's treatment: oral pan-JAK inhibitor, 5-10 mg twice daily. In alopecia areata patients, both lesional scalp punch biopsies and peripheral blood were collected. The chain links TRBV2 to TRBJ2-1; 9 bases agree with TRBD2. The input for sequencing was CD4+ T cells sorted from blood, taken around week 37, from a patient treated with tofacitinib. The source is a human donor with alopecia areata. The CDR3 loop is CASRLGREGRNEQFF. Here the CDR3 DNA reads TGTGCCAGCAGACTGGGGCGGGAGGGCCGCAATGAGCAGTTCTTC.